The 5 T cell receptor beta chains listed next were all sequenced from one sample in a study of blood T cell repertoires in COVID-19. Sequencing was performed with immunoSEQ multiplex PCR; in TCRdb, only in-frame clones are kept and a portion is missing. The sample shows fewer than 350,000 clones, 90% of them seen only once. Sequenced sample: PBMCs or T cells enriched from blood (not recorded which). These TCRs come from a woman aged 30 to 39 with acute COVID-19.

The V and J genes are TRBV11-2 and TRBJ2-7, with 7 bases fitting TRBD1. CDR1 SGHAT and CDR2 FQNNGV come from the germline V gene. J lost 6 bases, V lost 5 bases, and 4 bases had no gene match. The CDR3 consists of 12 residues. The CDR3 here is CASSMTGLEQYF. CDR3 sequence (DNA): TGTGCCAGCAGCATGACAGGGCTCGAGCAGTACTTC.

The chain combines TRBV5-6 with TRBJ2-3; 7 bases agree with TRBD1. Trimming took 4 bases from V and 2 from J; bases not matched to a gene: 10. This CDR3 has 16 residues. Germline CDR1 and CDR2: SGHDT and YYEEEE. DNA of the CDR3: TGTGCCAGCAGCAAAGGAGGCAGGGGGTACACAGATACGCAGTATTTT. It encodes CASSKGGRGYTDTQYF.

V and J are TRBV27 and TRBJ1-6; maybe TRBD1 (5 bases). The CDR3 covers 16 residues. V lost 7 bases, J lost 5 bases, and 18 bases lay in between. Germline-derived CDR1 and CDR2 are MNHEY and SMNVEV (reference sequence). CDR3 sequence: CASKEILGLNNSPLHF. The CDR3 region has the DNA TGTGCCAGCAAGGAAATATTGGGGCTCAATAATTCACCCCTCCACTTT.

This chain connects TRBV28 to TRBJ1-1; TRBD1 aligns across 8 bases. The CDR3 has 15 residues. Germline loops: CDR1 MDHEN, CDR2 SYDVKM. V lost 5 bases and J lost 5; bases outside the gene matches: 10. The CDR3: CASSPVTGGVTEAFF. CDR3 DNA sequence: TGTGCCAGCAGTCCCGTCACAGGGGGAGTTACTGAAGCTTTCTTT.

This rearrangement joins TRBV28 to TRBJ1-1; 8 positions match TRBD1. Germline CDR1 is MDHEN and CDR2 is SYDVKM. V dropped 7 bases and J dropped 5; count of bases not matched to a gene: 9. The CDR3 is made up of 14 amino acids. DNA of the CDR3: TGTGCCAGCAACCACGGACAGGGAGTGACTGAAGCTTTCTTT. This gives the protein CASNHGQGVTEAFF.